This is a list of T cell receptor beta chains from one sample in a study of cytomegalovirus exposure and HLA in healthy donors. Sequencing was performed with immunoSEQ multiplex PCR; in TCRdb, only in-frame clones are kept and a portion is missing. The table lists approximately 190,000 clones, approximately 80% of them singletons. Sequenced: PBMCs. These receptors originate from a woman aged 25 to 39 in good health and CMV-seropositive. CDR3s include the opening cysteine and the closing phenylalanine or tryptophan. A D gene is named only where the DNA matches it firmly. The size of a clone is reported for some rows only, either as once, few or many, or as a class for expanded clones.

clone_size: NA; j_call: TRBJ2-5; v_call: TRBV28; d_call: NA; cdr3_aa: CASSLREVRAKGTQYF; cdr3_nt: TGTGCCAGCAGTTTAAGGGAGGTTCGGGCCAAAGGGACCCAGTACTTC
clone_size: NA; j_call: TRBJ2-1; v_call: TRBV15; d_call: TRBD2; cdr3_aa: CATSPLAVSYNEQFF; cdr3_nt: TGTGCCACCAGCCCTCTAGCGGTATCCTACAATGAGCAGTTCTTC
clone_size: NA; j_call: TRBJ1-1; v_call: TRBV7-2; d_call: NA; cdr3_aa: CASSLGPRGMGNTEAFF; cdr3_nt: TGTGCCAGCAGCTTAGGCCCCCGGGGTATGGGGAACACTGAAGCTTTCTTT
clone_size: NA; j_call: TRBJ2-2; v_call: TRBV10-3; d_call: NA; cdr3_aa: CAIQGLQGSGELFF; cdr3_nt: TGTGCCATCCAAGGGTTACAGGGTTCCGGGGAGCTGTTTTTT
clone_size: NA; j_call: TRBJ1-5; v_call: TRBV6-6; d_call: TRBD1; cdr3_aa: CASKNRSRGHHQPQHF; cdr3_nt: TGTGCCAGCAAAAACCGGTCCAGGGGGCATCATCAGCCCCAGCATTTT
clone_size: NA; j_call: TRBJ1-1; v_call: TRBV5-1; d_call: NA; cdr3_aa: CASSLNTGNTEAFF; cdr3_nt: TGCGCCAGCAGCTTGAATACTGGGAACACTGAAGCTTTCTTT
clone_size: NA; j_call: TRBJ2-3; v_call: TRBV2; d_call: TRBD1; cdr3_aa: CASRDRASADTQYF; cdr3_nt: TGTGCCAGCAGGGACAGGGCGTCGGCAGATACGCAGTATTTT
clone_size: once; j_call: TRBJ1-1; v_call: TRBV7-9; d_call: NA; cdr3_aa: CASLSAGRTEAFF; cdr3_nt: TGTGCCAGCCTAAGCGCGGGTCGGACTGAAGCTTTCTTT
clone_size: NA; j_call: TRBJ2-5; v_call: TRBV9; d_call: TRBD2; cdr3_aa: CASSGGGGEQETQYF; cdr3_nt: TGTGCCAGCAGCGGCGGGGGGGGAGAGCAAGAGACCCAGTACTTC
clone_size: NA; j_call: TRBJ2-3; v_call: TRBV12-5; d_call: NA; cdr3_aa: CASGPGHFSADTQYF; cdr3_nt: TGTGCTAGTGGCCCGGGACATTTTTCTGCAGATACGCAGTATTTT
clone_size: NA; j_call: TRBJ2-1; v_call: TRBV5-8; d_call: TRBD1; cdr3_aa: CASSLDGTVNYNEQFF; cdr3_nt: TGTGCCAGCAGCTTGGACGGGACAGTCAACTACAATGAGCAGTTCTTC
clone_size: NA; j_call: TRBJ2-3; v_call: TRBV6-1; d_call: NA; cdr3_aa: CASSLGGVDTQYF; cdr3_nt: TGTGCCAGCAGTCTCGGAGGGGTAGATACGCAGTATTTT
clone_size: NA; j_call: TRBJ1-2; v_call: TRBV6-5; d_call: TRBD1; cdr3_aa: CASSTTGSYHGYTF; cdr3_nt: TGTGCCAGCAGCACGACAGGGAGTTACCATGGCTACACCTTC
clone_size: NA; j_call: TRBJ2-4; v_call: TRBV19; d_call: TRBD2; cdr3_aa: CASSRGEGTKNIQYF; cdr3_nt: TGTGCCAGTAGTAGGGGGGAGGGAACCAAAAACATTCAGTACTTC
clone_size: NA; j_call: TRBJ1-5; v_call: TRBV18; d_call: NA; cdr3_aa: CASSPPGGDQPQHF; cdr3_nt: TGTGCCAGCTCACCACCTGGCGGAGATCAGCCCCAGCATTTT
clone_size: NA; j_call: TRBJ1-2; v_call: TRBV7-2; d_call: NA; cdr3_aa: CASSPGDRTMRGYTF; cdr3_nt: TGTGCCAGCAGCCCGGGGGACCGAACTATGAGGGGCTACACCTTC
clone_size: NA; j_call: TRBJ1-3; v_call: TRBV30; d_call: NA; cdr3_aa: CAWSVHRVGNTIYF; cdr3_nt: TGTGCCTGGAGTGTCCACCGGGTCGGAAACACCATATATTTT
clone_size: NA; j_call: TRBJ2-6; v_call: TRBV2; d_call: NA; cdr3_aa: CASSPPSGANVLTF; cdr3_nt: TGTGCCAGCAGTCCCCCCTCGGGGGCCAACGTCCTGACTTTC
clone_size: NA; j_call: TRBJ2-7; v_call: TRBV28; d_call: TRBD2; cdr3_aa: CASSFRGRAGYEQYF; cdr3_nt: TGTGCCAGCAGTTTTCGAGGGAGGGCCGGTTACGAGCAGTACTTC
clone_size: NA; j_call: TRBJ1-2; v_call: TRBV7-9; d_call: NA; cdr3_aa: CASSLARALYGYTF; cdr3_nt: TGTGCCAGCAGCTTAGCCAGGGCGTTATATGGCTACACCTTC